This TCR beta chain was sequenced during a study of Ad26.COV2.S vaccination and SARS-CoV-2 variants. Study-level points and caveats: Breadth and depth estimates from TCRs may understate total T cell responses.

This CDR3 has 12 residues. V was clipped by 8 bases and J by 8 bases, with 12 bases between them. CDR1 is MDHEN, CDR2 SYDVKM, per germline. The treatment denotes: some 20 received Ad26.COV2.S at low or high dose, single or two shots; several received placebo; per-sample allocation not given. The samples date from day 63 after the first vaccine or placebo injection. Method: immunoSEQ multiplex PCR; TCRdb's copy keeps in-frame clones and lacks some. This sample has some 480,000 clones, with around nine tenths found just once. Concerning this clone itself: The target antigen is unknown.

This material consisted of peripheral blood, taken in a trial of Ad26.COV2.S vaccine versus placebo. V usage is TRBV28 and J usage is TRBJ2-2; tentative D call: TRBD2 (5 bases). The source is a person aged 18-65 years who received the Ad26.COV2.S COVID-19 vaccine or a placebo. The CDR3 sequence is CASRRSGGELFF. CDR3 nucleotide sequence: TGTGCCAGCCGTCGATCGGGGGGGGAGCTGTTTTTT.